What follows are 10 T cell receptor beta chains derived from one specimen sequenced in a study of cytomegalovirus exposure and HLA in healthy donors. Profiled with immunoSEQ multiplex PCR; TCRdb holds only in-frame clones, not every one. The sample consists of 200,000 to 250,000 clones, 87% of them appearing once. The sample was PBMCs. The source is a man between 18 and 35 years old in good health and CMV-seronegative.

This clone was recorded once. V usage is TRBV2 and J usage is TRBJ2-7; TRBD1 might be the D (6 bases). Germline V gene sequence: CDR1 SNHLY, CDR2 FYNNEI. The V and J ends lost 3 bases and 2 bases respectively, with 11 bases between them. The CDR3 loop spans 14 amino acids. CDR3 in amino acids: CASSEQGQTYEQYF. The CDR3 DNA sequence: TGTGCCAGCAGTGAGCAGGGGCAGACCTACGAGCAGTACTTC.

In the case of this clone: This sample includes further DNA sequences coding for the same CDR3. This chain connects TRBV19 to TRBJ2-3; D uncertain. V was shortened by 6 bases and J by 0 bases, with 10 bases between the two germline ends. Germline-derived CDR1 and CDR2 are LNHDA and SQIVND (reference sequence). This CDR3 spans 14 amino acids. The CDR3 DNA sequence: TGTGCCAGTAGCCGACAACCTAGCACAGATACGCAGTATTTT. As protein: CASSRQPSTDTQYF.

This sequence joins TRBV9 and TRBJ2-3, with 7 nucleotides matching TRBD1. Unmatched junction bases numbered 7, after V lost 6 bases and J lost 0 bases. In germline, CDR1 is SGDLS, CDR2 YYNGEE. The CDR3 extends over 15 amino acids. CDR3 region: CASNSRGYSTDTQYF. CDR3 bases: TGTGCCAGCAACTCCAGGGGGTACAGCACAGATACGCAGTATTTT.

This rearrangement joins TRBV5-6 to TRBJ1-1; unclear D gene. The V end was cut by 0 bases, the J end by 5 bases, with 8 bases between. CDR3 length: 13 amino acids. The V gene's germline CDR1 is SGHDT and CDR2 YYEEEE. CDR3 protein: CASSLGRGTEAFF. The DNA for the CDR3 is TGTGCCAGCAGCTTGGGGAGAGGGACTGAAGCTTTCTTT.

The chain couples TRBV4-3 to TRBJ2-2, with TRBD2 matching 7 bases. The CDR3 runs to 16 residues. Germline lookup yields CDR1 LGHNA and CDR2 YSLEER. V lost 1 base to trimming and J lost 4 bases; unmatched junction nucleotides: 6. CDR3 sequence: CASSQVGAGVTGELFF. As DNA, the CDR3 is TGCGCCAGCAGCCAAGTTGGCGCGGGAGTCACCGGGGAGCTGTTTTTT.

This rearrangement joins TRBV7-9 to TRBJ2-1, with 16 bases fitting TRBD2. Germline loops: CDR1 SEHNR, CDR2 FQNEAQ (reference sequence). This CDR3 is 15 amino acids long. V shed 5 bases and J 9 bases; nucleotides not matched to a gene: 4. In DNA, the CDR3 is TGTGCCAGCAGCCCCGGGACTAGCGGGAGGGGTGAGCAGTTCTTC. It specifies CASSPGTSGRGEQFF.

This clone was counted between two and nine times. The gene calls are TRBV18 and TRBJ2-7; 8 bases match TRBD1. Per germline, CDR1 KGHSH and CDR2 LQKENI. Germline trimming cut 3 bases from V and 5 bases from J; bases unmatched to any gene: 0. The CDR3 consists of 12 residues. The CDR3 DNA follows: TGTGCCAGCTCACCGACAGGGGACGAGCAGTACTTC. The encoded protein is CASSPTGDEQYF. Based on the CDR3 plus reference TRBV18 and TRBJ2-7, the full variable domain is NAGVMQNPRHLVRRRGQEARLRCSPMKGHSHVYWYRQLPEEGLKFMVYLQKENIIDESGMPKERFSAEFPKEGPSILRIQQVVRGDSAAYFCASSPTGDEQYFGPGTRLTVT.

This clone has a handful of counts. The rearrangement joins TRBV6-5 to TRBJ2-7; possibly TRBD2 for D (5 bases). The CDR3 runs to 12 residues. Germline lookup yields CDR1 MNHEY and CDR2 SVGAGI. V was clipped by 10 bases and J by 1 base, with 11 bases between them. CDR3 sequence: CATGVGSYEQYF. CDR3 in DNA: TGTGCCACCGGGGTCGGATCCTACGAGCAGTACTTC.

The CDR3 DNA reads TGTGCCAGCAGCGTGGGTGGGCAACAGTACGAGCAGTACTTC. It translates to CASSVGGQQYEQYF. The V call is TRBV9, the J call TRBJ2-7; D call uncertain. This CDR3 contains 14 residues. CDR1 and CDR2 (germline): SGDLS, YYNGEE. Between the trimmed V and J ends, which lost 2 bases and 4 bases, there was a span of 13 bases.

The chain employs TRBV4-1 and TRBJ1-2, with 8 bases matching TRBD1. The CDR3 contains 15 residues. The V segment lost 2 bases and the J segment 5 bases; nucleotides outside the gene matches: 7. CDR1 and CDR2 from the germline V gene are MGHRA and YSYEKL. In DNA form, the CDR3 reads TGCGCCAGCAGCCAAAAAGCAGGGGGCGGATATGGCTACACCTTC. The encoded protein is CASSQKAGGGYGYTF.